This TCR beta chain was captured by sequencing in a study of neurological immune-mediated disorders. A 10-nucleotide random UMI tagged transcripts in template-switch 5'RACE cDNA synthesis. TCRdb re-analysed the 5' RACE reads in MiXCR, keeping a single row per CDR3 protein. The sample carries tens of thousands of distinct CDR3 sequences, roughly 7% recorded once. The sequence derives from a woman aged 40 to 49 in good health. Sequences were obtained from PBMCs.

The CDR3 sequence is CASSRTGARTEAFF. The CDR3 nucleotides read TGTGCCAGCAGTAGGACAGGGGCGAGGACTGAAGCTTTCTTT. The chain recombines TRBV12-3 or TRBV12-4 with TRBJ1-1; 9 positions agree with TRBD1. V was pared by 5 bases and J by 5 bases, with 6 bases of the junction left unmatched. The CDR3 contains 14 residues.